This is a list of T cell receptor beta chains from one sample in a study of HIV-infected children after antiretroviral therapy interruption. TCRdb re-derived calls from the 3' RACE reads in MiXCR, one entry per CDR3 protein. The data hold about 89,000 distinct CDR3 sequences, with around 6.9% observed a single time. Here the sequenced sample was CD45RA+ CD4+ T cells from PBMCs, pooled from several time points, taken from a donor given antiretroviral therapy, either interrupted or continuous. The source of these receptors is a pool of human donors with HIV. Both conserved end residues are part of each CDR3. The D gene is left open where the match is weak. Clone size is shown for a subset of rows, as once, few, many or a class of expanded clone.

v_gene,abundance,j_gene,d_gene,CDR3nt,CDR3aa
TRBV30,many,TRBJ2-4,-,TGTGCCTGGAGTTCCCAAGGGTTGGGGCTGAGGTACTTC,CAWSSQGLGLRYF
TRBV4-2,-,TRBJ2-2,TRBD1,TGTGCCAGCAGCCAAAATGAATTCGGGACAGGGGGAGTCACCGGGGAGCTGTTTTTT,CASSQNEFGTGGVTGELFF
TRBV5-1,many,TRBJ1-4,-,TGCGCCAGCAGACAGGCTCCAACTAATGAAAAACTGTTTTTT,CASRQAPTNEKLFF
TRBV6-1,many,TRBJ1-1,-,TGTGCCAGCATACGGGGGGGTGGCACTGAAGCTTTCTTT,CASIRGGGTEAFF
TRBV20-1,many,TRBJ2-1,-,TGCAGTGCTATCCTACAGGTGAGGAATGAGCAGTTCTTC,CSAILQVRNEQFF
TRBV30,-,TRBJ2-7,TRBD2,TGTGCCTGGAGTCCCCCGGGACTAGCGAGGGAGCAGTACTTC,CAWSPPGLAREQYF
TRBV18,-,TRBJ2-7,TRBD1,TGTGCCAGCTCACAGGACAGGGGTAGATACGAGCAGTACTTC,CASSQDRGRYEQYF
TRBV2,many,TRBJ2-5,TRBD1,TGTGCCAGCAGAAGACAGGGACCGACGGGGACCCAGTACTTC,CASRRQGPTGTQYF
TRBV5-1,many,TRBJ2-3,-,TGCGCCAGCAGCCCTCCCTCCGTCAGGGAAAGCGTTGCTACGCAGTATTTT,CASSPPSVRESVATQYF
TRBV19,many,TRBJ2-1,TRBD2,TGTGCCAGTAGTCTCGAGATGGGACTAGCGACATACAATGAGCAGTTCTTC,CASSLEMGLATYNEQFF
TRBV28,many,TRBJ2-3,-,TGTGCCAGCAGTTTATACCAGCCTTTGCGGCGCACAGATACGCAGTATTTT,CASSLYQPLRRTDTQYF
TRBV30,-,TRBJ1-2,TRBD1,TGTGCCTGGAGTGTGACAGGGCCCTATGGCTACACCTTC,CAWSVTGPYGYTF
TRBV6-6,-,TRBJ1-2,-,TGTGCCATCCGACAGTCGTTTAACTATGGCTACACCTTC,CAIRQSFNYGYTF
TRBV7-2,-,TRBJ2-5,TRBD2,TGTGCCAGCAGCTTTCTAGCGGGGGGTCAAGAGACCCAGTACTTC,CASSFLAGGQETQYF
TRBV20-1,many,TRBJ2-3,-,TGCAGTGCTGGAAGGGACCCCCCCGCTACGCAGTATTTT,CSAGRDPPATQYF
TRBV5-4,few,TRBJ2-7,-,TGTGCCAGCAGCTTGGACAAGATCTCCTACGAGCAGTACTTC,CASSLDKISYEQYF
TRBV20-1,few,TRBJ2-7,TRBD1,TGCAGTGCTTCATCCCCGGACAGGGGTTTTTACGAGCAGTACTTC,CSASSPDRGFYEQYF
TRBV6-1,many,TRBJ1-5,-,TGTGCCAGCAGTGAATTTGGTAGGAACAATCAGCCCCAGCATTTT,CASSEFGRNNQPQHF
TRBV7-2,many,TRBJ2-5,-,TGTGCCAGCAGCCTAGACAGACAAGAGACCCAGTACTTC,CASSLDRQETQYF
TRBV20-1,many,TRBJ2-1,-,TGCAGTGTCCCGGCTGGGGGCACCTTTCTTGATGAGCAGTTCTTC,CSVPAGGTFLDEQFF
TRBV20-1,many,TRBJ2-1,TRBD2,TGCAGTGCTAGGGGACTAGCGGGCGAGCAGTTCTTC,CSARGLAGEQFF
TRBV28,many,TRBJ2-2,TRBD1,TGTGCCAGCTTCGAAGGGGGCGCCGGCACCGGGGAGCTGTTTTTT,CASFEGGAGTGELFF
TRBV14,many,TRBJ2-4,-,TGTGCCAGCAGCCAAGGAGGGCTCGGCAAAAACATTCAGTACTTC,CASSQGGLGKNIQYF
TRBV19,many,TRBJ2-2,-,TGTGCCAGTAGAATGACAGGGAACACCGGGGAGCTGTTTTTT,CASRMTGNTGELFF
TRBV3-1,-,TRBJ2-7,-,TGTGCCAGCAGCCAAGAGTCGAAGTACTTC,CASSQESKYF
TRBV7-2,-,TRBJ1-5,-,TGTGCCAGCAGCTTACTATCTGGTCAGCCCCAGCATTTT,CASSLLSGQPQHF
TRBV10-3,many,TRBJ2-7,TRBD1,TGTGCCATCAGTGTTGGAGGGCAGGGGGCCGAGCAGTACTTC,CAISVGGQGAEQYF
TRBV5-1,few,TRBJ1-1,TRBD1,TGCGCCAGCAGCTCCACCCGGGACAGGGACCAAGCTTTCTTT,CASSSTRDRDQAFF
TRBV4-2,many,TRBJ2-1,-,TGTGCCAGCAGCGGTGGGGGGCAAAACAATGAGCAGTTCTTC,CASSGGGQNNEQFF
TRBV7-2,many,TRBJ2-5,-,TGTGCCAGCAGCTTAGTACTGGGTGGGGAGACCCAGTACTTC,CASSLVLGGETQYF
TRBV2,few,TRBJ2-1,TRBD2,TGTGCCAGCAGTGGTGGGGGGGGAAATGAGCAGTTCTTC,CASSGGGGNEQFF
TRBV29-1,many,TRBJ1-1,TRBD1,TGCAGCGTTGACGTGCCGACAGGGCCGGCCACTGAAGCTTTCTTT,CSVDVPTGPATEAFF
TRBV18,many,TRBJ1-1,-,TGTGCCAGCTCACCGAGGGGCAGGGACACTGAAGCTTTCTTT,CASSPRGRDTEAFF
TRBV7-3,-,TRBJ1-1,TRBD1,TGTGCCAGCAGCTTAACGACCGGGACAGGTGAAGCTTTCTTT,CASSLTTGTGEAFF
TRBV5-4,many,TRBJ1-2,-,TGTGCCAGCAGCTTGGGACAGGTCGTCTATGGCTACACCTTC,CASSLGQVVYGYTF
TRBV6-6,many,TRBJ1-1,-,TGTGCCAGCAGTCTCAAACAGAACACTGAAGCTTTCTTT,CASSLKQNTEAFF
TRBV12-3/TRBV12-4,many,TRBJ1-3,-,TGTGCCAGCAGTTTCCAAAACACCATATATTTT,CASSFQNTIYF
TRBV11-1,-,TRBJ1-5,-,TGTGCCAGCAGAGACTCCTCGGTCGCAGGACATCAGCCCCAGCATTTT,CASRDSSVAGHQPQHF
TRBV19,many,TRBJ2-2,TRBD2,TGTGCCAGTAGTACGAGCGGGGGGGCCTGGGACACCGGGGAGCTGTTTTTT,CASSTSGGAWDTGELFF
TRBV12-3/TRBV12-4,many,TRBJ2-1,-,TGTGCCAGCAGTTTAGCGTTAGGGGGCGGGGAGGATGAGCAGTTCTTC,CASSLALGGGEDEQFF
TRBV24-1,many,TRBJ2-1,TRBD1,TGTGCCACCAGCCGAACCGGGACAGGGCGCAATGAGCAGTTCTTC,CATSRTGTGRNEQFF
TRBV5-5,few,TRBJ1-6,-,TGTGCCAGCAGCTTAAGGACGGTCCCCCTCCACTTT,CASSLRTVPLHF
TRBV10-3,-,TRBJ2-5,TRBD2,TGTGCCATCAGTGACCTAGCGGGGAGCCAAGAGACCCAGTACTTC,CAISDLAGSQETQYF
TRBV18,many,TRBJ2-2,-,TGTGCCAGCTCACCATACGGCCTCGCCTTGAACACCGGGGAGCTGTTTTTT,CASSPYGLALNTGELFF
TRBV30,many,TRBJ1-2,-,TGTGCCTGGAAGGGGAGTGGAGACTATGGCTACACCTTC,CAWKGSGDYGYTF
TRBV12-3/TRBV12-4,many,TRBJ2-7,-,TGTGCCAGCAGGAAACAAGGCGAGCAGTACTTC,CASRKQGEQYF
TRBV7-9,many,TRBJ1-5,-,TGTGCCAGCAGCTTAGAGGGTAGGGTTGACAATCAGCCCCAGCATTTT,CASSLEGRVDNQPQHF
TRBV27,many,TRBJ2-1,TRBD2,TGTGCCAGCAAATCAATTGGACTAGCGGGAGCGGGCAATGAGCAGTTCTTC,CASKSIGLAGAGNEQFF